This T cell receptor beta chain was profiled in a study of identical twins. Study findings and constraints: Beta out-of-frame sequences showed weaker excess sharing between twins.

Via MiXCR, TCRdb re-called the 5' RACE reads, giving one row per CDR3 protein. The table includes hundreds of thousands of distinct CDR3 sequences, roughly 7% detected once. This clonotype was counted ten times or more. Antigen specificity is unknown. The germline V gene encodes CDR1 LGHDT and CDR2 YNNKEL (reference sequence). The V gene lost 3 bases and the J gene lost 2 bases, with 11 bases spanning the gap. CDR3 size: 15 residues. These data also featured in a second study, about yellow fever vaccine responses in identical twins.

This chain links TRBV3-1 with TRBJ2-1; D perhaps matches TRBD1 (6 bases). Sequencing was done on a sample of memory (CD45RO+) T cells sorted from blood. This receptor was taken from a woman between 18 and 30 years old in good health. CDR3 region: CASSQGDTTYNEQFF. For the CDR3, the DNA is TGTGCCAGCAGCCAGGGGGACACGACCTACAATGAGCAGTTCTTC.